This TCR beta chain derives from a study of T cell responses to AZD1222 COVID-19 vaccine. This clone was seen only a few times. Its antigen remains unidentified. Study findings and constraints: Dominant at 160-218 and 743-854, vaccine-associated CD4 TCRs also spanned spike. Reportedly, nearly half of unique spike TCRs recognized epitopes outside B.1.351/B.1.1.7 mutations.

The CDR3 has 14 amino acids. J lost 4 bases, V lost 0 bases, and 2 bases had no gene match. Germline V gene lookup returns CDR1 SGHRS and CDR2 YFSETQ. Produced via immunoSEQ multiplex PCR; TCRdb's table is partial and in-frame only. The sample holds some 160,000 clones; about 90% are singletons and the top ten take roughly 5.5%. The clonotype was recovered from an adult in good health. The chain recombines TRBV5-1 with TRBJ1-2; 8 positions match TRBD1. The specimen comprised peripheral blood, sampled on day 0 of AZD1222 vaccination. The DNA of the CDR3 is TGCGCCAGCAGCTTGGCAGGGGGCGTCTATGGCTACACCTTC. Amino acid sequence: CASSLAGGVYGYTF.